This T cell receptor (beta chain) was found in a study of blood T cells in healthy people across ages. Study findings and constraints: Samples with more naive T cells showed higher observed beta diversity. Nothing was known about donor CMV status, and this possibly confounded expanded clonotype changes.

Points on this clonotype: The antigen remains unidentified.

Next came a second PCR, run for 7 to 11 cycles, which used a sample-barcoded 5' primer along with a J-beta primer mix. TCRdb reprocessed the 5' RACE reads with MiXCR, giving one entry per CDR3 protein. The sample holds around 700,000 distinct CDR3 sequences, roughly 25% seen once. These data were likewise used in another study, on T cells of mothers and their children.

Sequenced sample: blood. The receptor was derived from a boy under 18 in good health.

CDR3 bases: TGTGCCAGTAGTATAGGTACAGGCGCCCAAGAGACCCAGTACTTC. Protein: CASSIGTGAQETQYF. The rearrangement links TRBV19 to TRBJ2-5; tentatively, D is TRBD1 (5 bases). CDR1 and CDR2 (germline): LNHDA, SQIVND (reference sequence). The ends were cut back, 1 base at V and 1 base at J, with 10 bases in the middle. The CDR3 is made up of 15 amino acids.